The source of this T cell receptor beta chain is a study of T cell repertoires in cytomegalovirus infection. This clonotype was counted many times. The antigen remains undetermined. Study-wide points: Within the response measured ex vivo, HLA-C-restricted CMV-specific TCR beta clonotypes were dominant. Carriage of CMV together with the relevant HLA was identifiable through cumulative public TCR beta family frequency.

TCRdb fed the reads into MiXCR, producing one record per CDR3 protein. The sample carries 250,000 or so distinct CDR3 sequences, 17% recorded once. The germline gives CDR1 MDHEN, CDR2 SYDVKM. This CDR3 spans 15 amino acids. V was pared by 5 bases and J by 4 bases, with 12 bases between. This sequence originates from a human donor in good health (CMV status not recorded). Some clones in this sample may be carry-over from other donors' samples. Input material: CD8+ T cells from PBMCs. The V call is TRBV28, the J call TRBJ1-6; no reliable D call. The DNA for the CDR3 is TGTGCCAGCAGTACCGACCTGGAGTATAATTCACCCCTCCACTTT. Its protein product is CASSTDLEYNSPLHF.